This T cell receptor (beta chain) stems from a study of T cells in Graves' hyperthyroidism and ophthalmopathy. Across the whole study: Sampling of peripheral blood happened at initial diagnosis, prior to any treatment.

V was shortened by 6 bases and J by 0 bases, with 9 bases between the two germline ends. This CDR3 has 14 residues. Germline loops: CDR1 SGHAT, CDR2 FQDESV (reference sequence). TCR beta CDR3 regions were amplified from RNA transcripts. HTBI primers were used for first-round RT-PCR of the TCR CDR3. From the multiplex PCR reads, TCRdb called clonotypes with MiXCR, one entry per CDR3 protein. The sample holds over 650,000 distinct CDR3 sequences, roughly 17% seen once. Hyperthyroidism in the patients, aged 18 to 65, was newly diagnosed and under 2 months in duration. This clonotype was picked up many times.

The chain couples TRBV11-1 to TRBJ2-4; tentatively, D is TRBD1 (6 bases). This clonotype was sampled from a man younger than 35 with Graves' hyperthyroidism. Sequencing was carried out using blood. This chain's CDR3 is CASSVGGAKNIQYF. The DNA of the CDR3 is TGTGCCAGCAGTGTAGGGGGAGCCAAAAACATTCAGTACTTC.